This TCR beta chain was recorded in a study of metastatic and nonmetastatic thyroid tumors (TCRdb year 2020). Background for the entire study: The researchers compared repertoires between peripheral blood samples and tumor or nodule tissue samples from patients with malignant or benign thyroid disease.

Library preparation employed PCR. For sequencing, an Illumina HiSeq 4000 was employed. High-throughput sequencing was used to profile the CDR3 region of the TCR beta-chain in every patient. On the study's bioinformatics: CDR3 differences across clinicopathological groups were used to build a classifier for discriminating distant-metastatic papillary thyroid cancer patients. The Shannon index was used to assess repertoire diversity, and the Morisita-Horn index was used to assess tumor-blood repertoire similarity. TCRdb reanalyzed the raw reads on its own, using fastp at Q25 for trimming and MiXCR for clone calling, and kept in-frame beta chains. The authors' filters were not applied to this entry. The sample table contains roughly 28,000 clones; only one count was recorded for approximately 16% of them. Roughly 4.2% of the sample is held by the ten biggest clonotypes. This clone was recorded at least ten times. Its target antigen remains unknown. One base away there is no much larger clone; base qualities are not given.

The study at large found these results: TCR beta diversity was reported as significantly higher in malignant tumors than in benign nodules, in both blood and tumor samples.

None of the patients had been given any treatment before thyroid surgery. Patient clinical samples collected from the early 2010s to the late 2010s were retrospectively analysed using T-cell receptor beta sequencing. This clonotype was obtained from a female donor with papillary thyroid cancer or a benign thyroid nodule (not recorded which). Some clones in this sample may be carry-over from other donors' samples. Sequenced input: blood.

The nucleotide sequence is TGTGCTAGTGGAACCAACAGGGTCGCTGGGGCCAACGTCCTGACTTTC. Its translation reads: CASGTNRVAGANVLTF. The chain is encoded by TRBV12-5 joined to TRBJ2-6; 6 matching bases give a weak D call of TRBD1. Between the V and J ends, shortened by 6 bases and 2 bases respectively, the junction contains 14 bases. The cysteine opens and the phenylalanine closes a CDR3 of 16 amino acids. Of the read, only the CDR3 DNA is kept; its 48 bases are in frame from base 1. Via the germline V gene, CDR1 is LGHNT and CDR2 FRNRAP. Reference TRBV12-5 and TRBJ2-6 genes cover what lies past the CDR3, so the full variable domain is DARVTQTPRHKVTEMGQEVTMRCQPILGHNTVFWYRQTMMQGLELLAYFRNRAPLDDSGMPKDRFSAEMPDATLATLKIQPSEPRDSAVYFCASGTNRVAGANVLTFGAGSRLTVL.